This passage covers 21 T cell receptor beta chains from one sample sequenced in a study of blood T cell repertoires in COVID-19. The repertoire was sequenced with immunoSEQ multiplex PCR; TCRdb's copy has only in-frame clones and lacks some. The sample shows roughly 200,000 clones, about 90% of them seen only once. Material: PBMCs or T cells enriched from blood (not recorded which). These TCRs come from a woman aged 45-59 years in a cohort exposed to, infected with or recovered from COVID-19 (not recorded which).

The genes are TRBV7-3 and TRBJ1-6, with D possibly matching TRBD1 (5 bases). The CDR3 consists of 15 residues. Germline V gives CDR1 SGHTA, CDR2 FQGTGA. V shed 0 bases and J shed 7 bases, with 10 bases lying between them. The CDR3 DNA reads TGTGCCAGCAGCTTAACGGGCAGGGCAAATTCACCCCTCCACTTT. Its translation is CASSLTGRANSPLHF.

The gene calls are TRBV18 and TRBJ1-5; 8 nucleotides line up with TRBD1. The ends lost 8 bases at V and 6 bases at J; junction bases unmatched: 9. Looked up from germline, CDR1 is KGHSH and CDR2 is LQKENI. The CDR3 length is 14 residues. The CDR3 is CASAGQGVGQPQHF. In DNA form, the CDR3 reads TGTGCCAGCGCAGGACAGGGCGTTGGTCAGCCCCAGCATTTT. The full variable domain, in which reference TRBV18 and TRBJ1-5 provide the parts outside the CDR3, is NAGVMQNPRHLVRRRGQEARLRCSPMKGHSHVYWYRQLPEEGLKFMVYLQKENIIDESGMPKERFSAEFPKEGPSILRIQQVVRGDSAAYFCASAGQGVGQPQHFGDGTRLSIL.

This rearrangement joins TRBV28 to TRBJ1-1, with D possibly matching TRBD1 (5 bases). The CDR3 length is 15 residues. Germline CDR1 and CDR2: MDHEN and SYDVKM. Trimming removed 5 bases at V and 0 bases at J, with 13 bases between. CDR3 DNA: TGTGCCAGCAGTCCCGCGGGACTTATGAACACTGAAGCTTTCTTT. It encodes CASSPAGLMNTEAFF. The whole variable domain, remainder taken from reference TRBV28 and TRBJ1-1, is DVKVTQSSRYLVKRTGEKVFLECVQDMDHENMFWYRQDPGLGLRLIYFSYDVKMKEKGDIPEGYSVSREKKERFSLILESASTNQTSMYLCASSPAGLMNTEAFFGQGTRLTVV.

The chain couples TRBV7-3 to TRBJ2-3; 7 bases match TRBD2. The length of the CDR3 is 15 residues. Germline V gives CDR1 SGHTA, CDR2 FQGTGA. With 6 bases clipped from V and 0 bases from J, the junction kept 6 bases outside the gene matches. The chain's CDR3 is CASRRWGGSTDTQYF. The CDR3 nucleotides are TGTGCCAGCAGGCGGTGGGGGGGGAGCACAGATACGCAGTATTTT. The whole variable domain, remainder taken from reference TRBV7-3 and TRBJ2-3, is GAGVSQTPSNKVTEKGKYVELRCDPISGHTALYWYRQSLGQGPEFLIYFQGTGAADDSGLPNDRFFAVRPEGSVSTLKIQRTERGDSAVYLCASRRWGGSTDTQYFGPGTRLTVL.

The chain is built from TRBV4-1 and TRBJ2-1, with a tentative D call TRBD2 (5 bases). Trimming left V 0 bases short and J 4 bases short, with 10 bases between. This CDR3 region has 15 residues. Germline loops: CDR1 MGHRA, CDR2 YSYEKL. The CDR3 loop is CASSQEGRDYNEQFF. The CDR3, as DNA: TGCGCCAGCAGCCAAGAAGGACGGGATTACAATGAGCAGTTCTTC.

The V call is TRBV19, the J call TRBJ2-2; 7 nucleotides agree with TRBD1. CDR3 length: 16 amino acids. The V gene's germline CDR1 is LNHDA and CDR2 SQIVND (reference sequence). V trimming: 5 bases; J trimming: 3 bases; junction bases outside the gene matches: 9. CDR3 DNA sequence: TGTGCCAGTAGTGGGACACAGGGGAAGTACACCGGGGAGCTGTTTTTT. The encoded protein is CASSGTQGKYTGELFF.

The chain is built from TRBV19 and TRBJ1-2; 7 nucleotides line up with TRBD1. The CDR3 is made up of 15 amino acids. The V gene's germline CDR1 is LNHDA and CDR2 SQIVND (reference sequence). V lost 5 bases to trimming and J lost 5 bases; unmatched junction nucleotides: 11. The CDR3 region has the DNA TGTGCCAGTAGTCCGGGGGACAGCCTCACATATGGCTACACCTTC. It encodes CASSPGDSLTYGYTF.

This chain uses TRBV19 with TRBJ2-7; TRBD1 aligns across 9 bases. Trimming cost V 9 bases and J 4 bases; bases outside gene matches: 7. Looked up from germline, CDR1 is LNHDA and CDR2 is SQIVND (reference sequence). The CDR3 loop spans 13 amino acids. CDR3 DNA sequence: TGTGCCAGCTCGGGACAGGGTCGATACGAGCAGTACTTC. Encoded protein: CASSGQGRYEQYF.

This chain joins TRBV6-5 and TRBJ1-5; D is ambiguous. CDR3 length: 15 residues. Trimming stripped 2 bases from V and 5 bases from J, with 13 bases between. CDR1 and CDR2 from the germline V gene are MNHEY and SVGAGI. CDR3 region: CASSYGRGLDQPQHF. The CDR3 DNA reads TGTGCCAGCAGTTACGGCCGCGGTCTTGATCAGCCCCAGCATTTT.

V gene TRBV7-2 combines with J gene TRBJ1-5; possible D gene TRBD1, 6 bases. V lost 1 base and J lost 6, with 13 bases in between. The CDR3 extends over 15 amino acids. In germline, CDR1 is SGHTA, CDR2 FQGNSA. In DNA form, the CDR3 reads TGTGCCAGCAGCTTAGGTTCGGCAGGGGTTCAGCCCCAGCATTTT. Its protein is CASSLGSAGVQPQHF.

This clone was counted only a few times. This sequence joins TRBV4-1 and TRBJ1-2; TRBD1 is a possible D gene (5 bases). Germline V CDR1 and CDR2: MGHRA, YSYEKL. This CDR3 has 18 amino acids. V lost 2 bases, J lost 4 bases, and 23 bases lay in between. CDR3 region: CASSQSGAQEGYRYGYTF. CDR3 coding DNA: TGCGCCAGCAGCCAAAGTGGGGCCCAGGAAGGGTACCGCTATGGCTACACCTTC.

This rearrangement joins TRBV5-4 to TRBJ1-2; no clear D. Trimming removed 0 bases at V and 6 bases at J, with 18 bases between. CDR3 size: 16 residues. Germline CDR1 reads SGHNT; CDR2 reads YYREEE (reference sequence). The CDR3 is CASSLEFWPRLHGYTF. In DNA, the CDR3 is TGTGCCAGCAGCTTGGAGTTCTGGCCTAGACTCCATGGCTACACCTTC. Combining the CDR3 with reference TRBV5-4 and TRBJ1-2 gives the whole variable domain ETGVTQSPTHLIKTRGQQVTLRCSSQSGHNTVSWYQQALGQGPQFIFQYYREEENGRGNFPPRFSGLQFPNYSSELNVNALELDDSALYLCASSLEFWPRLHGYTFGSGTRLTVV.

V and J are TRBV30 and TRBJ1-2; 11 bases align to TRBD1. V shed 8 bases and J 6 bases; nucleotides not matched to a gene: 8. The CDR3 sequence is 13 residues long. Germline CDR1 and CDR2: GTSNPN and SVGIG (reference sequence). The CDR3 DNA is TGTGCCGGACGGGACAGGGGGAAGGATGGCTACACCTTC. It yields the protein CAGRDRGKDGYTF.

The rearrangement links TRBV3-1 (or the pseudogene TRBV3-2) to TRBJ2-7, with D tentatively TRBD1 (5 bases). Per germline, CDR1 LGHDT and CDR2 YNNKEL (reference sequence). The CDR3 loop spans 15 amino acids. The V end lost 3 bases, the J end lost 1 base, and 13 bases lay between the germline ends. CDR3 sequence reads: CASSHDRLGSYEQYF. The CDR3 bases are TGTGCCAGCAGCCACGACAGACTTGGGTCCTACGAGCAGTACTTC.

The genes are TRBV20-1 and TRBJ1-1, with D perhaps TRBD1 (6 bases). V lost 2 bases, J lost 8 bases, and 9 bases lay in between. The germline gives CDR1 DFQATT, CDR2 SNEGSKA (reference sequence). The CDR3 contains 11 residues. The CDR3 DNA follows: TGCAGTGCTAGATTTGGACAGGAAGCTTTCTTT. This gives the protein CSARFGQEAFF.

This clone was seen a single time. The genes are TRBV7-8 and TRBJ2-7, with TRBD1 matching over 7 bases. V shed 1 base and J 1 base; nucleotides not matched to a gene: 7. The CDR3 extends over 16 amino acids. In germline, CDR1 is SGHVS, CDR2 FQNEAQ. CDR3 protein: CASSLGGGRGSYEQYF. The DNA of the CDR3 is TGTGCCAGCAGCTTAGGAGGGGGCAGGGGGTCCTACGAGCAGTACTTC.

J is TRBJ1-1 and V is TRBV28, with D maybe TRBD1 (6 bases). CDR3 length: 15 amino acids. V was trimmed by 5 bases and J by 5 bases, leaving 18 bases between them. Germline V gives CDR1 MDHEN, CDR2 SYDVKM. For the CDR3, the DNA is TGTGCCAGCAGTCCCCCCCACCAGGGGTGGACTGAAGCTTTCTTT. Amino acids: CASSPPHQGWTEAFF.

This chain connects TRBV28 to TRBJ2-7; no clear D. CDR3 length: 14 amino acids. Germline lookup yields CDR1 MDHEN and CDR2 SYDVKM. V lost 5 bases, J lost 3 bases, and 14 bases lay in between. The CDR3 nucleotides read TGTGCCAGCAGTCTACCCCCCCGAGGCTACGAGCAGTACTTC. It specifies CASSLPPRGYEQYF.

This chain joins TRBV5-4 and TRBJ2-5; 7 positions agree with TRBD1. CDR3 length equals 16 residues. Germline-derived CDR1 and CDR2 are SGHNT and YYREEE (reference sequence). Trimming took 0 bases from V and 3 from J; bases not matched to a gene: 8. The CDR3 DNA sequence: TGTGCCAGCAGCTTGGCCTTTGAGACAGGGAAAGAGACCCAGTACTTC. This gives the protein CASSLAFETGKETQYF.

The chain carries TRBV5-4 and TRBJ1-1; D perhaps matches TRBD1 (6 bases). Germline V CDR1 and CDR2: SGHNT, YYREEE (reference sequence). Trimming removed 5 bases from V and 4 bases from J, with 15 bases in between. This CDR3 comprises 14 residues. This CDR3 is CASSSTGGGTEAFF. DNA for the CDR3: TGTGCCAGCAGTTCGACAGGCGGTGGCACTGAAGCTTTCTTT.

V and J are TRBV24-1 and TRBJ1-2, with D tentatively TRBD1 (5 bases). CDR3 size: 12 residues. V lost 9 bases and J lost 5, with 12 bases in between. Germline CDR1 is KGHDR and CDR2 is SFDVKD. The CDR3 DNA follows: TGTGCCACCGGCAGGGTCACATATGGCTACACCTTC. Its translation is CATGRVTYGYTF.